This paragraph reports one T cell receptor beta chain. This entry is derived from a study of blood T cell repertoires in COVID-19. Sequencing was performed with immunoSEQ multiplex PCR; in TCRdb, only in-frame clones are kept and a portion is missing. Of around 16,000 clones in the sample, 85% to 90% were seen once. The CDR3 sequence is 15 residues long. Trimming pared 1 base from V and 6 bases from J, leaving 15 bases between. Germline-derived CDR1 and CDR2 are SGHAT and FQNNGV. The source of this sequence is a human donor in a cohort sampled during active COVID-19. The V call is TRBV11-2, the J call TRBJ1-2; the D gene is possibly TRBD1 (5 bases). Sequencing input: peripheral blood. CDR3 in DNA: TGTGCCAGCAGCTTAGTGATCCAAGACAGAGATGGCTACACCTTC. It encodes CASSLVIQDRDGYTF.